The 9 T cell receptor beta chains listed next were all sequenced from one sample in a study of blood T cell repertoires in COVID-19. Profiled with immunoSEQ multiplex PCR; TCRdb holds only in-frame clones, not every one. The sample includes over 150,000 clones, about 82% of them seen just once. The sample comprised peripheral blood. The receptors were gathered from a man over 45 with active or convalescent COVID-19.

This chain connects TRBV29-1 to TRBJ2-7; TRBD1 might be the D (6 bases). This CDR3 has 14 amino acids. The V gene lost 0 bases and the J gene lost 5 bases, with 14 bases spanning the gap. Germline lookup yields CDR1 SQVTM and CDR2 ANQGSEA. CDR3 nucleotide sequence: TGCAGCGTTGAAGATCGAGGCAGGGGTGACGAGCAGTACTTC. Translating it yields CSVEDRGRGDEQYF.

The V call is TRBV19, the J call TRBJ2-1; 11 bases fit TRBD2. This CDR3 is 17 amino acids long. Trimming removed 7 bases from V and 4 bases from J; junction bases left unmatched: 12. Germline CDR1 and CDR2: LNHDA and SQIVND (reference sequence). CDR3 in DNA: TGTGCCAGTAAGCTTAACCCGGGACTAGCGGCTTACAATGAGCAGTTCTTC. Translated, it gives CASKLNPGLAAYNEQFF.

The gene calls are TRBV7-3 and TRBJ2-1, with 8 positions matching TRBD2. CDR1 and CDR2 (germline): SGHTA, FQGTGA. V gave up 5 bases and J gave up 6 bases; unmatched junction bases: 6. There are 14 residues in the CDR3. CDR3: CASSVGLASNEQFF. CDR3 nucleotide sequence: TGTGCCAGCAGCGTCGGACTAGCTTCCAATGAGCAGTTCTTC.

This chain uses TRBV5-4 with TRBJ1-3; no clear D. This CDR3 spans 16 amino acids. Germline V gene lookup returns CDR1 SGHNT and CDR2 YYREEE (reference sequence). Trimming removed 0 bases from V and 2 bases from J, with 12 bases in between. CDR3 bases: TGTGCCAGCAGCTTGGCCGGGGAGAGGCCTGGAAACACCATATATTTT. Amino acid sequence: CASSLAGERPGNTIYF.

The CDR3 here is CASSYRLAGGPGGELFF. DNA for the CDR3: TGTGCCAGCAGTTACCGACTAGCGGGAGGACCAGGCGGGGAGCTGTTTTTT. The chain links TRBV6-2 or TRBV6-3 to TRBJ2-2; 13 positions match TRBD2. The CDR3 covers 17 residues. V lost 2 bases, J lost 7 bases, and 7 bases stayed unmatched. Germline V lookup: CDR1 MNHEY, CDR2 SVGEGT.

The chain employs TRBV7-8 and TRBJ1-2; the D gene is possibly TRBD1 (6 bases). The CDR3 length is 14 residues. Trimming took off 1 base at V and 8 bases at J, with 14 bases between the two ends. From germline, CDR1 is SGHVS and CDR2 FQNEAQ. In nucleotides, the CDR3 is TGTGCCAGCAGCTTAGATCAGGGGTTGGGCGGCTACACCTTC. It specifies CASSLDQGLGGYTF.

The chain uses TRBV7-9 and TRBJ2-1, with D unclear. CDR1 SEHNR and CDR2 FQNEAQ come from the germline V gene (reference sequence). V lost 8 bases and J lost 10, with 12 bases in between. The CDR3 is 11 amino acids. This chain's CDR3 is CASPRNGEQFF. The CDR3 bases are TGTGCCAGCCCTAGGAACGGCGAGCAGTTCTTC.

V usage is TRBV25-1 and J usage is TRBJ2-3; 13 nucleotides match TRBD2. CDR3 length equals 15 residues. CDR1 and CDR2 (germline): MGHDK, SYGVNS. The V and J ends lost 4 bases and 11 bases, in that order; junction bases with no gene match: 9. Here the CDR3 reads CASSVGLAGSVGQYF. The CDR3 DNA reads TGTGCCAGCAGTGTGGGACTAGCGGGGTCCGTGGGGCAGTATTTT. Complete variable domain (other parts from reference TRBV25-1 and TRBJ2-3): EADIYQTPRYLVIGTGKKITLECSQTMGHDKMYWYQQDPGMELHLIHYSYGVNSTEKGDLSSESTVSRIRTEHFPLTLESARPSHTSQYLCASSVGLAGSVGQYFGPGTRLTVL.

The gene calls are TRBV5-1 and TRBJ1-1, with a possible D match to TRBD1 (5 bases). CDR3 length equals 14 residues. V was shortened by 4 bases and J by 5 bases, with 15 bases between the two germline ends. Germline CDR1 and CDR2: SGHRS and YFSETQ. CDR3 protein: CASSPAGGETEAFF. In DNA, the CDR3 is TGCGCCAGCAGCCCCGCGGGAGGGGAAACTGAAGCTTTCTTT.